These 3 T cell receptor beta chains were sequenced from one sample in a study of patients and donors after allogeneic stem cell transplantation. TCRdb processed the RT-PCR reads anew with MiXCR; each CDR3 protein has one entry. The table lists more than 850,000 distinct CDR3 sequences, roughly 18% of them singletons. Sequencing input: blood, either unsorted or a sorted T cell fraction (not recorded which). The source is a human donor who was either an allogeneic HSCT recipient or a stem cell or donor lymphocyte infusion donor (not recorded which). It is not recorded whose cells these are; they may come from a transplant donor.

V gene TRBV12-3 or TRBV12-4 combines with J gene TRBJ1-5; 8 nucleotides match TRBD1. The V gene end was trimmed by 2 bases and the J gene end by 3 bases; junction bases not matched to a gene: 9. This CDR3 spans 17 amino acids. The CDR3 reads CASSLRPGGANNQPQHF. The CDR3 nucleotides are TGTGCCAGCAGTTTAAGGCCAGGGGGCGCGAACAATCAGCCCCAGCATTTT.

About this clonotype itself: Compared with germline, one end of the junction differs, possibly owing to a read error. The rearrangement uses TRBV5-1 and TRBJ2-7, with D possibly being TRBD1 or TRBD2 (6 bases each). CDR3 length: 16 residues. CDR1 and CDR2 from the germline V gene are SGHRS and YFSETQ. The CDR3 DNA is TGCGCCAGCAGCTGGCGTACCGGGGGCCGCTCCTGCGAGCAGTACTTC. Translation gives CASSWRTGGRSCEQYF.

The chain uses TRBV11-2 and TRBJ2-7, with TRBD2 identical over 13 bases. The CDR3 is 16 residues long. Germline V gene lookup returns CDR1 SGHAT and CDR2 FQNNGV. Trimming took 5 bases from V and 0 from J; bases not matched to a gene: 4. CDR3 loop: CASSPGLAGISYEQYF. CDR3 bases: TGTGCCAGCAGCCCGGGACTAGCGGGAATCTCCTACGAGCAGTACTTC.